In this sample, the clone carrying this T cell receptor (beta chain) turned up once. Antigen: not known. The data belong to a study of Ad26.COV2.S vaccination and SARS-CoV-2 variants. Across the whole study: Intramuscularly, Ad26.COV2.S was given either once or twice, 56 days apart. Study-wide results and caveats: Post-vaccination spike-specific CD8+ and CD4+ T cell responses reportedly had substantial breadth.

Documented treatment: 15 to 20 received Ad26.COV2.S at low or high dose, single or two shots; 5 received placebo; per-sample allocation not given. Sampling happened 63 days after the first vaccine or placebo injection. An Ad26 vector that expressed Wuhan-strain SARS-CoV-2 spike constituted the vaccine. The CDR3 covers 11 residues. Germline values: CDR1 DFQATT, CDR2 SNEGSKA (reference sequence). Profiled with immunoSEQ multiplex PCR; TCRdb holds only in-frame clones, not every one. Here the sample spans around 400,000 clones, 80% to 95% being singletons. The chain uses TRBV20-1 and TRBJ1-2, with 8 bases fitting TRBD1. Here the sequenced sample was peripheral blood, taken in a trial of Ad26.COV2.S vaccine versus placebo. This TCR came from a person aged 18 to 59 who received the Ad26.COV2.S COVID-19 vaccine or a placebo. The CDR3 here is CSGTGNYGYTF. The CDR3 region has the DNA TGCAGCGGGACAGGCAACTATGGCTACACCTTC.